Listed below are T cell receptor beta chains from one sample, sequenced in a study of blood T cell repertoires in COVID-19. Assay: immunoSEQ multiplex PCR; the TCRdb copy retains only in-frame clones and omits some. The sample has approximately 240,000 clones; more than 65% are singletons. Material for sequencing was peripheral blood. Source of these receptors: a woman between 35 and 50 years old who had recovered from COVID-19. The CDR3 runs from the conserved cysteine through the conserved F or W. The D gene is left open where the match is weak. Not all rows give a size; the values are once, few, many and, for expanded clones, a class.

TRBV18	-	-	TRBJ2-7	CASSPPHGSVGEQYF	TGTGCCAGCTCACCACCACATGGGAGTGTCGGGGAGCAGTACTTC
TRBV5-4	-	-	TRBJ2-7	CASSYRTVGPYEQYF	TGTGCCAGCAGCTACCGGACAGTCGGCCCCTACGAGCAGTACTTC
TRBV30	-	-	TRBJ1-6	CAWSGLNNSPLHF	TGTGCCTGGTCGGGACTCAATAATTCACCCCTCCACTTT
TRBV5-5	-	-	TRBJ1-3	CASSSTGTFYGNTIYF	TGTGCCAGCAGTTCAACCGGGACATTTTATGGAAACACCATATATTTT
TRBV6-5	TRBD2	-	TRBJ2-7	CASSYPGGEEYF	TGTGCCAGCAGTTACCCGGGGGGGGAGGAGTACTTC
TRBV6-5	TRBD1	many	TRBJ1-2	CASSSGQAWGYTF	TGTGCCAGCAGTTCGGGACAGGCGTGGGGCTACACCTTC
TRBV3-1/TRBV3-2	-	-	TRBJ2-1	CASSQEAGRPGAGEQFF	TGTGCCAGCAGCCAAGAAGCGGGGAGACCGGGGGCTGGTGAACAGTTCTTC
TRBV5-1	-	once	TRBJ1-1	CASSSGQMNTEAFF	TGCGCCAGCAGCTCGGGACAAATGAACACTGAAGCTTTCTTT
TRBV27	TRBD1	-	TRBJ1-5	CASAGTGGLKEHF	TGTGCCAGCGCCGGGACAGGGGGCCTTAAGGAGCATTTT
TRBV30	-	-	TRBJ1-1	CAWSVAGLDTEAFF	TGTGCCTGGAGTGTAGCAGGCTTGGACACTGAAGCTTTCTTT
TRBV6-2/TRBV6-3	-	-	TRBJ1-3	CASSYSIYGSGNTIYF	TGTGCCAGCAGTTACTCGATCTACGGCTCTGGAAACACCATATATTTT
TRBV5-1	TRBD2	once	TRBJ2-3	CASSISGGNSYTQYF	TGCGCCAGCAGCATAAGCGGGGGGAATTCCTATACGCAGTATTTT
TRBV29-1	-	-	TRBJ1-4	CSVVQGGGEKLFF	TGCAGCGTTGTGCAGGGAGGGGGTGAAAAACTGTTTTTT
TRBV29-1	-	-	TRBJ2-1	CSVSRSRDPYNEQFF	TGCAGCGTTTCTAGGAGCCGAGATCCCTACAATGAGCAGTTCTTC
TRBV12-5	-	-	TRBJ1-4	CASGRGGTGEKLFF	TGTGCTAGTGGCCGGGGGGGGACGGGTGAAAAACTGTTTTTT
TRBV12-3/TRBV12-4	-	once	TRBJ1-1	CASSTLNTEAFF	TGTGCCAGCTCCACACTGAACACTGAAGCTTTCTTT
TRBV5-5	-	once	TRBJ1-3	CASSLPPRGGISGNTIYF	TGTGCCAGCAGCCTACCCCCCCGGGGAGGGATCTCTGGAAACACCATATATTTT
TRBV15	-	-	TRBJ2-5	CATSRDRETQYF	TGTGCCACCAGCAGAGATCGAGAGACCCAGTACTTC
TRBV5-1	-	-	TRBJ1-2	CASSLEGSYGYTF	TGCGCCAGCAGCTTGGAAGGGAGCTATGGCTACACCTTC
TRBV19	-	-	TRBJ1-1	CASSPASGFKEAFF	TGTGCCAGTAGTCCGGCGTCGGGTTTTAAAGAAGCTTTCTTT
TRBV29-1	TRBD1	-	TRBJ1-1	CSVLQGGWDTEAFF	TGCAGCGTGTTACAGGGGGGTTGGGACACTGAAGCTTTCTTT